The rows below give T cell receptor beta chains drawn from one sample of a study of long-term antiretroviral therapy in people with HIV. Generated by immunoSEQ multiplex PCR, the TCRdb table keeps only in-frame clones and is missing some. The table records 15,000 or so clones, approximately 86% of them present only once. Sequencing was performed on unsorted PBMCs, taken around 2.3 years before starting antiretroviral therapy. All receptors come from a woman in her 30s with HIV. The CDR3 runs from the conserved cysteine through the conserved F or W. The D gene is left open where the match is weak. The listing skips clone size in some rows; elsewhere it reads once, few, many or a size class.

few	TRBD1	TRBV4-3	TRBJ1-2	TGCGCCAGCAGCCAAGACAGGGGGGATGGCTACACCTTC	CASSQDRGDGYTF
-	-	TRBV14	TRBJ2-7	TGTGCCAGCAGCCAAGGCTTCGGGGTCTCCTACGAGCAGTACTTC	CASSQGFGVSYEQYF
-	TRBD2	TRBV30	TRBJ2-7	TGTGCCTGGAGTGTACTCGGGGGGTTCAGCTCCTACGAGCAGTACTTC	CAWSVLGGFSSYEQYF
-	-	TRBV5-4	TRBJ1-1	TGTGCCAGCAGCCCTCAGGGGAACACTGAAGCTTTCTTT	CASSPQGNTEAFF
-	TRBD2	TRBV7-2	TRBJ2-5	TGTGCCAGCAGCTTCCGAGCGGGGGGGCCCCAAGAGACCCAGTACTTC	CASSFRAGGPQETQYF
-	TRBD1	TRBV18	TRBJ2-7	TGTGCCAGCTCACCAACGCCGGGACAGCGAACCTACGAGCAGTACTTC	CASSPTPGQRTYEQYF
-	-	TRBV10-3	TRBJ2-3	TGTGCCATCAGTGAGTCTATAAGGAGCACAGATACGCAGTATTTT	CAISESIRSTDTQYF
-	TRBD1	TRBV10-3	TRBJ1-3	TGTGCCATCAGCCCGGGACAGGGATACACCATATATTTT	CAISPGQGYTIYF
once	-	TRBV7-9	TRBJ2-3	TGTGCCAGCAGGGGACCGGTCACAGATACGCAGTATTTT	CASRGPVTDTQYF
-	TRBD1	TRBV4-1	TRBJ1-4	TGCGCCAGCAGCCAAGAAGGGACAGGGCTGACTAATGAAAAACTGTTTTTT	CASSQEGTGLTNEKLFF
-	-	TRBV6-5	TRBJ1-2	TGTGCCAGCAGTCGACAGGAGGCCTATGGCTACACCTTC	CASSRQEAYGYTF
-	TRBD1	TRBV19	TRBJ1-2	TGTGCCAGTAGTGCTAATACGGGACAGGGGCATGGCTACACCTTC	CASSANTGQGHGYTF
-	-	TRBV5-5	TRBJ2-3	TGTGCCAGCAGCTTGGAAGACTTTAATACGCAGTATTTT	CASSLEDFNTQYF
-	-	TRBV27	TRBJ1-6	TGTGCCACCCAGAGGGTTCCCAATTCACCCCTCCACTTT	CATQRVPNSPLHF
-	-	TRBV7-2	TRBJ2-3	TGTGCCAGCAGCTATGACGGTGGGGGCACAGATACGCAGTATTTT	CASSYDGGGTDTQYF
-	-	TRBV6-5	TRBJ1-1	TGTGCCAGCAGTTACTCGATAAAGGGGAACACTGAAGCTTTCTTT	CASSYSIKGNTEAFF
-	TRBD1	TRBV30	TRBJ1-2	TGTGCCTGGAGACCTAGACAGGGGGCCGGTAACTATGGCTACACCTTC	CAWRPRQGAGNYGYTF
-	TRBD1	TRBV29-1	TRBJ1-2	TGCAGCGTTGCACTCAGGGGGCGCGACTATGGCTACACCTTC	CSVALRGRDYGYTF
few	-	TRBV7-9	TRBJ2-7	TGTGCCAGCAGCTTATTGGGGGGGGGCGAATCCTACGAGCAGTACTTC	CASSLLGGGESYEQYF
-	-	TRBV27	TRBJ2-1	TGTGCCGCAGGATCCGGGACTCGAATAAATGAGCAGTTCTTC	CAAGSGTRINEQFF
-	-	TRBV7-9	TRBJ2-7	TGTGCCAGCAGCTGCCTCCCTTCGTACGAGCAGTACTTC	CASSCLPSYEQYF
-	TRBD1	TRBV9	TRBJ1-6	TGTGCCAGCAGCGCTGACGTCGGACAGGGAAATTCACCCCTCCACTTT	CASSADVGQGNSPLHF
few	-	TRBV18	TRBJ1-2	TGTGCCAGCTCACCTTATAGACAATATGGCTACACCTTC	CASSPYRQYGYTF
few	-	TRBV2	TRBJ1-5	TGTGCCAGCACGAACAGAAATCAGCCCCAGCATTTT	CASTNRNQPQHF
-	TRBD2	TRBV6-5	TRBJ2-1	TGTGCCAGCAGGGGAGGGGCCAGCACCTACAATGAGCAGTTCTTC	CASRGGASTYNEQFF
once	-	TRBV2	TRBJ1-2	TGTGCCAGCAGTGGTGTAGGGGAAGATGGCTACACCTTC	CASSGVGEDGYTF
-	-	TRBV6-5	TRBJ1-2	TGTGCCAGCACCCCGGCGCAAAGCCACTATGGCTACACCTTC	CASTPAQSHYGYTF
-	TRBD2	TRBV5-1	TRBJ2-3	TGCGCCAGCAGCTGGGGAGCGGGGCGCACAGATACGCAGTATTTT	CASSWGAGRTDTQYF
-	TRBD2	TRBV11-1	TRBJ2-5	TGTGCCAGCAGCTTGGCGGGGGGGCCGTGGGAGACCCAGTACTTC	CASSLAGGPWETQYF
once	-	TRBV19	TRBJ1-5	TGTGCCAGTAGCCCGGTGAGCAATCAGCCCCAGCATTTT	CASSPVSNQPQHF
-	-	TRBV5-1	TRBJ1-5	TGCGCCAGCAGCTTGAGGGGTAATCAGCCCCAGCATTTT	CASSLRGNQPQHF
once	-	TRBV4-1	TRBJ2-3	TGCGCCAGCAGCCAAGGGACCGGCCTAAGGAGTGCAGATACGCAGTATTTT	CASSQGTGLRSADTQYF
-	-	TRBV7-2	TRBJ2-7	TGTGCCAGCAGCTTAACACAGGGGAGGACCTACGAGCAGTACTTC	CASSLTQGRTYEQYF
-	-	TRBV2	TRBJ2-7	TGTGCCAGCAGCGATCTCTCCTACGAGCAGTACTTC	CASSDLSYEQYF
-	TRBD1	TRBV7-2	TRBJ2-2	TGTGCCAGCAGCTTGAGCAGGGGGCGCATCGCCGACACCGGGGAGCTGTTTTTT	CASSLSRGRIADTGELFF
once	-	TRBV6-6	TRBJ1-3	TGTGCCAGCAATCAGCGGGGCTCTGGAAACACCATATATTTT	CASNQRGSGNTIYF
-	-	TRBV4-1	TRBJ1-6	TGCGCCAGCAGCCAAGATGGGCAGGGTAATTCACCCCTCCACTTT	CASSQDGQGNSPLHF
-	-	TRBV4-1	TRBJ1-2	TGCGCCAGCAGCCAAGAATGGGCAGGGGTTGACTATGGCTACACCTTC	CASSQEWAGVDYGYTF
-	-	TRBV7-2	TRBJ2-1	TGTGCCAGCAGCTTAGTAGAGGGCCGCTACAATGAGCAGTTCTTC	CASSLVEGRYNEQFF
-	TRBD2	TRBV10-3	TRBJ2-2	TGTGCCATCAGTGACGGGACTAGCGGCACCGGGGAGCTGTTTTTT	CAISDGTSGTGELFF
-	TRBD1	TRBV27	TRBJ1-1	TGTGCCAGCAGTTTGGTGGGACAGAGGAACACTGAAGCTTTCTTT	CASSLVGQRNTEAFF
-	-	TRBV5-1	TRBJ1-2	TGCGCCAGCAGCGACGGTGATTATGGCTACACCTTC	CASSDGDYGYTF
-	-	TRBV5-6	TRBJ1-5	TGTGCCAGCAGCTTGGGCCCACAGGGTGTAAGCCAGCCCCAGCATTTT	CASSLGPQGVSQPQHF
-	-	TRBV11-3	TRBJ2-5	TGTGCCAGCACACCGGGACCGAGGAACGTTGAGACCCAGTACTTC	CASTPGPRNVETQYF
-	-	TRBV7-9	TRBJ2-1	TGTGCCAGCAGCCCGAGTGAGACTACTGACAATGAGCAGTTCTTC	CASSPSETTDNEQFF
-	-	TRBV15	TRBJ2-2	TGTGCCACCAGGCAGAACACCGGGGAGCTGTTTTTT	CATRQNTGELFF
-	TRBD1	TRBV6-6	TRBJ2-3	TGTGCCAGCAGTTTTGGACAGGCTATCACAGATACGCAGTATTTT	CASSFGQAITDTQYF
-	-	TRBV19	TRBJ1-6	TGTGCCAGTAGTACCGCCATCCCGAATTCACCCCTCCACTTT	CASSTAIPNSPLHF
-	-	TRBV6-5	TRBJ1-2	TGTGCCAGCAGTTACTCGTTCCAGGGGTATGGCTACACCTTC	CASSYSFQGYGYTF
-	-	TRBV7-9	TRBJ1-1	TGTGCCAGCAGCTCCCTAGGGGGGAACACTGAAGCTTTCTTT	CASSSLGGNTEAFF
-	-	TRBV7-2	TRBJ2-1	TGTGCCAGCAGCCAGGTTTGGGACAATGAGCAGTTCTTC	CASSQVWDNEQFF
-	-	TRBV6-1	TRBJ2-7	TGTGCCAGCAGTACGGGACGGGTCTACGAGCAGTACTTC	CASSTGRVYEQYF
-	-	TRBV10-3	TRBJ2-3	TGTGCCATGCGAGACTCAAACACAGATACGCAGTATTTT	CAMRDSNTDTQYF
-	-	TRBV20-1	TRBJ1-1	TGCAGTATACAAGGGACTGAAGCTTTCTTT	CSIQGTEAFF
-	TRBD2	TRBV30	TRBJ2-7	TGTGCCTGGAGTGTGACTAGCGGCGCGCAGTACTTC	CAWSVTSGAQYF
-	TRBD1	TRBV27	TRBJ1-6	TGTGCCAGCAGTTGGGACAGGGTAAATTCACCCCTCCACTTT	CASSWDRVNSPLHF
-	-	TRBV7-9	TRBJ2-2	TGTGCCACCGACCAACGAGTCGCGAACACCGGGGAGCTGTTTTTT	CATDQRVANTGELFF
-	TRBD1	TRBV7-2	TRBJ1-2	TGTGCCAGCAGCTTAGACAGGGGGCGAGGCTACACCTTC	CASSLDRGRGYTF
-	-	TRBV11-3	TRBJ2-7	TGTGCCAGCAGCTTAGATCGGACTCACGAGCAGTACTTC	CASSLDRTHEQYF